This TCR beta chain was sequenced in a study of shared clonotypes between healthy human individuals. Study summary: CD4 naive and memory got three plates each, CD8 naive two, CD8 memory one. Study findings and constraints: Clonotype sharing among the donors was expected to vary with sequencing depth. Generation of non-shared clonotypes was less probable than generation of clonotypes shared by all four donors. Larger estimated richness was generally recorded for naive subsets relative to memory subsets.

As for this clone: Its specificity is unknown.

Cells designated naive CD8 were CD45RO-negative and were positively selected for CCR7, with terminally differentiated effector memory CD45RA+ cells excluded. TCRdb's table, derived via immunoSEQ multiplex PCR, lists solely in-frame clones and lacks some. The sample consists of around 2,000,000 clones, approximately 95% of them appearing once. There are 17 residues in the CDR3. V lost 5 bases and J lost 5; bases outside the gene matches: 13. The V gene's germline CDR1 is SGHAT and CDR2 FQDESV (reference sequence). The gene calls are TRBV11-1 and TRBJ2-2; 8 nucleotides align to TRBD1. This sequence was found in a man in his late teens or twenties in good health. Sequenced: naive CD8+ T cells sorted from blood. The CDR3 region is CASSGGFGQGSTGELFF. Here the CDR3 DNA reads TGTGCCAGCAGCGGAGGATTCGGACAGGGAAGTACCGGGGAGCTGTTTTTT.